The 17 T cell receptor beta chains reported below all come from one sample, sequenced in a study of shared clonotypes between healthy human individuals. Repertoires were generated with immunoSEQ multiplex PCR, while TCRdb's copy carries only in-frame clones and drops some. The table records 110,000 or so clones, 65% to 75% of them present only once. Input material: memory CD8+ T cells sorted from blood. Subset described: CD45RO+ cells pooled with CCR7-negative TemRA cells. The origin of the receptors is a woman in her twenties or thirties in good health.

The V gene is TRBV30, the J gene TRBJ1-3, with 7 bases fitting TRBD1. Germline lookup yields CDR1 GTSNPN and CDR2 SVGIG (reference sequence). The CDR3 length is 15 residues. V lost 3 bases, J lost 0 bases, and 5 bases stayed unmatched. The CDR3 reads CAWRRGQSSGNTIYF. The CDR3 nucleotides read TGTGCCTGGAGGAGGGGACAGAGCTCTGGAAACACCATATATTTT.

The chain couples TRBV29-1 to TRBJ1-1, with D unresolved. The germline CDR1 and CDR2 sequences are SQVTM and ANQGSEA. V was trimmed by 6 bases and J by 1 base, leaving 9 bases between them. The CDR3 runs to 12 residues. The CDR3: CSVQSWNTEAFF. DNA for the CDR3: TGCAGCGTCCAGAGTTGGAACACTGAAGCTTTCTTT.

Only a few counts were recorded for this clone. The CDR3 region has the DNA TGTGCCAGCAGTTTATCGAGACATGGAAACAATGAGCAGTTCTTC. It is translated as CASSLSRHGNNEQFF. The chain couples TRBV27 to TRBJ2-1; D unresolved. This CDR3 has 15 residues. Trimming cost V 0 bases and J 5 bases, with 11 bases left between them. Germline CDR1 reads MNHEY; CDR2 reads SMNVEV (reference sequence).

This clone appeared a few times. The gene calls are TRBV25-1 and TRBJ2-5; TRBD2 is a possible D gene (7 bases). V was pared by 2 bases and J by 1 base, with 11 bases between. CDR3 length: 15 amino acids. Per the germline V gene, CDR1 is MGHDK and CDR2 is SYGVNS. The CDR3 reads CASSEAGAGQETQYF. Written as DNA, the CDR3 is TGTGCCAGCAGTGAAGCGGGGGCGGGCCAAGAGACCCAGTACTTC.

This clone showed up just once. The chain has TRBV5-1 and TRBJ2-1, with D tentatively TRBD2 (6 bases). V lost 0 bases and J 8 bases, leaving 27 bases between the germline ends. CDR1 and CDR2 (germline): SGHRS, YFSETQ. This CDR3 region has 19 residues. This CDR3 reads CASSLVDTFLAFPGDEQFF. In nucleotides, the CDR3 is TGCGCCAGCAGCTTGGTGGACACCTTTTTAGCGTTCCCGGGGGATGAGCAGTTCTTC.

The chain has TRBV4-1 and TRBJ2-2; D unclear. The CDR3 totals 15 residues. CDR1 MGHRA and CDR2 YSYEKL come from the germline V gene. The V end was cut by 1 base, the J end by 4 bases, with 10 bases between. The DNA of the CDR3 is TGCGCCAGCAGCCAAGCCTCGTGGGGCACCGGGGAGCTGTTTTTT. Translating gives CASSQASWGTGELFF.

This clone was counted only a few times. V and J are TRBV28 and TRBJ1-2; 7 nucleotides align to TRBD1. V lost 5 bases to trimming and J lost 7 bases; unmatched junction nucleotides: 7. The germline V gene has CDR1 MDHEN and CDR2 SYDVKM. The CDR3 consists of 13 residues. CDR3 nucleotide sequence: TGTGCCAGCAGTCCAGGGGGGCTCAGTGGCTACACCTTC. Its protein is CASSPGGLSGYTF.

The J gene is TRBJ2-7, the V gene TRBV27; D possibly matches TRBD1 or TRBD2 (5 bases each). Germline lookup yields CDR1 MNHEY and CDR2 SMNVEV (reference sequence). The CDR3 extends over 14 amino acids. Trimming took off 3 bases at V and 1 base at J, with 10 bases between the two ends. This CDR3 is CASSLRGPSYEQYF. Here the CDR3 DNA reads TGTGCCAGCAGTTTGAGGGGACCGTCCTACGAGCAGTACTTC.

The chain has TRBV2 and TRBJ2-7; D unclear. V lost 6 bases and J 7 bases, leaving 16 bases between the germline ends. The length of the CDR3 is 13 residues. Per germline, CDR1 SNHLY and CDR2 FYNNEI. This CDR3 is CASSRRLSAEQYF. DNA of the CDR3: TGTGCCAGCAGCCGTCGACTGAGTGCGGAGCAGTACTTC.

This clone was observed once. The CDR3: CASSENRAPADYEQYF. CDR3 nucleotide sequence: TGTGCCAGCAGTGAAAATCGGGCGCCCGCTGACTACGAGCAGTACTTC. This rearrangement joins TRBV2 to TRBJ2-7; D call uncertain. The germline V gene has CDR1 SNHLY and CDR2 FYNNEI. This CDR3 comprises 16 residues. Between the trimmed V and J ends, which lost 2 bases and 3 bases, there was a span of 17 bases.

Comments on this clone: This sample includes further DNA sequences coding for the same CDR3. The CDR3 region has the DNA TGTGCCAGCAGTGAAGGTCAGGGTTATGGCTACACCTTC. Protein product: CASSEGQGYGYTF. The V gene is TRBV6-1, the J gene TRBJ1-2; tentatively, D is TRBD1 (5 bases). CDR1 is MNHNS and CDR2 is SASEGT in the germline V gene. The V end was cut by 1 base, the J end by 5 bases, with 8 bases between. This CDR3 region has 13 residues.

This clone was detected only a few times. The J gene is TRBJ2-1, the V gene TRBV19, with D uncertain. V dropped 3 bases and J dropped 10 bases, with 7 bases sitting between them. Looked up from germline, CDR1 is LNHDA and CDR2 is SQIVND (reference sequence). This CDR3 has 11 amino acids. Written as DNA, the CDR3 is TGTGCCAGTAGTATGATGGGAGAGCAGTTCTTC. It yields the protein CASSMMGEQFF.

The genes are TRBV2 and TRBJ2-1, with no clear D. V was pared by 7 bases and J by 3 bases, with 10 bases between. CDR1 and CDR2 from the germline V gene are SNHLY and FYNNEI. CDR3 length equals 13 residues. The CDR3 DNA sequence: TGTGCCAGCACCCATCCAGGCTACAATGAGCAGTTCTTC. It is translated as CASTHPGYNEQFF.

J is TRBJ2-7 and V is TRBV9; D unresolved. CDR1 is SGDLS and CDR2 is YYNGEE in the germline V gene. The V end was cut by 4 bases, the J end by 4 bases, with 12 bases between. This CDR3 has 13 residues. CDR3 in amino acids: CASSPTGWYEQYF. The CDR3 DNA is TGTGCCAGCAGCCCCACCGGTTGGTACGAGCAGTACTTC.

This clone was observed a few times. The chain combines TRBV19 with TRBJ2-1, with 10 bases identical to TRBD2. V dropped 2 bases and J dropped 12; count of bases not matched to a gene: 7. The CDR3 has 14 residues. CDR1 and CDR2 from the germline V gene are LNHDA and SQIVND (reference sequence). The DNA for the CDR3 is TGTGCCAGTAGTATATTTACTAGCGGGATCGGGCAGTTCTTC. Protein sequence: CASSIFTSGIGQFF.

The genes are TRBV7-9 and TRBJ2-3; TRBD2 aligns across 7 bases. The germline V gene has CDR1 SEHNR and CDR2 FQNEAQ (reference sequence). The junction had 6 bases not matched to a gene; V was cut back by 1 base and J by 5 bases. The CDR3 sequence is 15 residues long. The DNA of the CDR3 is TGTGCCAGCAGCTTAGGCGGGAGTATTGGAGATACGCAGTATTTT. Its protein product is CASSLGGSIGDTQYF.

This chain joins TRBV13 and TRBJ2-7, with TRBD1 as a possible D gene (6 bases). The V gene lost 4 bases and the J gene lost 5 bases, with 18 bases spanning the gap. The germline CDR1 and CDR2 sequences are PRHDT and FYEKMQ (reference sequence). The CDR3 length is 15 residues. The DNA for the CDR3 is TGTGCCAGCAGCTCTCAATTACAGGGTTACAACGAGCAGTACTTC. This encodes CASSSQLQGYNEQYF.